This passage covers 29 T cell receptor beta chains from one sample sequenced in a study of T cells in Graves' hyperthyroidism and ophthalmopathy. Amplified regions were TCR beta CDR3 sequences from RNA transcripts. The study used the HTBI primer set for a first-round RT-PCR of the TCR CDR3. From the multiplex PCR reads, TCRdb called clonotypes with MiXCR, one entry per CDR3 protein. In the table there are some 800,000 distinct CDR3 sequences, 38% of which are singletons. Sequenced: blood. The receptors here all came from a man younger than 35 with Graves' hyperthyroidism.

There are a few counts of this clonotype. Since a much larger clone is just one base distant, this may be a read error. This chain links TRBV7-9 with TRBJ1-6, with TRBD1 identical over 9 bases. This CDR3 has 15 residues. CDR1 and CDR2 from the germline V gene are SEHNR and FQNEAQ (reference sequence). The CDR3 reads CAGSPMTGGRSPLHF. As DNA, the CDR3 is TGTGCCGGCAGCCCCATGACAGGGGGTAGGTCACCCCTCCACTTT.

The rearrangement joins TRBV10-3 to TRBJ2-7, with D hard to call. Trimming shortened V by 5 bases and J by 2 bases, and 10 bases separated the two germline ends. CDR1 is ENHRY and CDR2 is SYGVKD in the germline V gene. The CDR3 is 13 residues long. The DNA for the CDR3 is TGTGCCATCAGTATAGATGCCACCTACGAGCAGTACTTC. Its translation is CAISIDATYEQYF.

CDR3 sequence (DNA): TGTGCCAGCAGTCCCGCCAGGGGGGCTAATTCACCCCTCCACTTT. It yields the protein CASSPARGANSPLHF. This chain uses TRBV12-3 or TRBV12-4 with TRBJ1-6, with 7 bases lining up with TRBD1. V dropped 5 bases and J dropped 6; count of bases not matched to a gene: 7. CDR3 size: 15 residues.

V and J are TRBV7-3 and TRBJ1-1; TRBD1 aligns across 8 bases. The germline V gene encodes CDR1 SGHTA and CDR2 FQGTGA. V was pared by 6 bases and J by 5 bases, with 14 bases of the junction left unmatched. The CDR3 totals 16 residues. CDR3 bases: TGTGCCAGCAGTTCTTACAGGGGGAGTCCTCTGACTGAAGCTTTCTTT. It yields the protein CASSSYRGSPLTEAFF.

This clonotype was picked up many times. This chain uses TRBV2 with TRBJ2-5; 8 nucleotides line up with TRBD1. Per germline, CDR1 SNHLY and CDR2 FYNNEI. The trim removed 6 bases at V and 3 bases at J, leaving 6 bases unmatched. The CDR3 contains 14 residues. The CDR3 sequence: CASRGQVGKETQYF. CDR3 nucleotide sequence: TGTGCCAGCAGGGGACAGGTGGGAAAAGAGACCCAGTACTTC.

This clonotype has only a few counts. V is TRBV12-3 or TRBV12-4 and J is TRBJ2-5; 7 bases are shared with TRBD1. With V trimmed by 6 bases and J by 3 bases, 4 bases remained unmatched. CDR3 length: 13 amino acids. As DNA, the CDR3 is TGTGCCAGCAGCCGGGGACAGAAAGAGACCCAGTACTTC. Encoded protein: CASSRGQKETQYF.

This clonotype occurred a few times. The chain has TRBV7-9 and TRBJ2-5; TRBD2 matches 7 bases. Trimming took 4 bases from V and 2 from J; bases not matched to a gene: 7. Germline V CDR1 and CDR2: SEHNR, FQNEAQ (reference sequence). The CDR3 spans 15 residues. The CDR3 spells CASSSRPGGQETQYF. As DNA, the CDR3 is TGTGCCAGCAGCTCCCGCCCCGGGGGGCAAGAGACCCAGTACTTC.

This clonotype was detected a few times. The CDR3, as DNA: TGCAGTGCTGTACCGGGCGGGGGGTACGAGCAGTACTTC. Residues: CSAVPGGGYEQYF. J is TRBJ2-7 and V is TRBV20-1; 8 nucleotides match TRBD2. The CDR3 covers 13 residues. Germline CDR1 reads DFQATT; CDR2 reads SNEGSKA (reference sequence). V lost 5 bases, J lost 4 bases, and 7 bases stayed unmatched.

The chain recombines TRBV20-1 with TRBJ2-5, with TRBD2 identical over 7 bases. The junction had 6 bases not matched to a gene; V was cut back by 1 base and J by 1 base. CDR3 length equals 15 residues. From germline, CDR1 is DFQATT and CDR2 SNEGSKA (reference sequence). The CDR3 here is CSARGAAGTQETQYF. The CDR3 nucleotides read TGCAGTGCTAGAGGTGCAGCGGGGACCCAAGAGACCCAGTACTTC.

J is TRBJ1-5 and V is TRBV15, with D possibly being TRBD1 (5 bases). Germline values: CDR1 LNHNV, CDR2 YYDKDF (reference sequence). V was cut by 3 bases and J by 7 bases, with 19 bases left in between. The CDR3 runs to 16 residues. CDR3 in amino acids: CATSSDQRGRGQPQHF. In DNA form, the CDR3 reads TGTGCCACCAGCAGTGACCAGAGAGGACGGGGCCAGCCCCAGCATTTT.

This clonotype was recorded a few times. A much larger clonotype is one base distant, so this may be a read error. The V call is TRBV29-1, the J call TRBJ1-1; a possible D gene is TRBD1 (5 bases). This CDR3 spans 16 amino acids. With 5 bases removed from V and 0 bases from J, the gap between germline ends came to 19 bases. The germline V gene encodes CDR1 SQVTM and CDR2 ANQGSEA. CDR3 loop: CSVNRSGGSLNTEAFF. The DNA of the CDR3 is TGCAGCGTTAATCGTAGCGGGGGGTCACTGAACACTGAAGCTTTCTTT.

This clonotype has a count of ten or more. V usage is TRBV29-1 and J usage is TRBJ2-7, with D tentatively TRBD1 (6 bases). Germline CDR1 reads SQVTM; CDR2 reads ANQGSEA. The CDR3 has 12 amino acids. V was trimmed by 6 bases and J by 4 bases, leaving 13 bases between them. DNA for the CDR3: TGCAGCGTCGAACAGGGTAAATACGAGCAGTACTTC. Translation: CSVEQGKYEQYF.

This clonotype was counted many times. The chain carries TRBV20-1 and TRBJ1-2; 7 bases are a match to TRBD1. CDR1 is DFQATT, CDR2 SNEGSKA, per germline (reference sequence). The CDR3 has 13 residues. With V trimmed by 6 bases and J by 1 base, 5 bases remained unmatched. The CDR3 DNA reads as TGCAGTGCCGCACAGGGGCGTAACTATGGCTACACCTTC. Translation: CSAAQGRNYGYTF.

A remark on this clonotype: An end of the junction differs from the germline gene, which may be a read error. CDR3 sequence reads: CASSQERGSPQHF. For the CDR3, the DNA is TGCGCCAGCAGCCAAGAAAGGGGTTCGCCCCAGCATTTT. The V gene is TRBV7-9, the J gene TRBJ1-5; perhaps TRBD1 as D (5 bases). CDR1 is SEHNR and CDR2 is FQNEAQ in the germline V gene (reference sequence). This CDR3 is built from 13 residues.

This clonotype was recorded a few times. A read error may account for a junction end that differs from germline. The chain links TRBV15 to TRBJ2-7; D unresolved. Germline V CDR1 and CDR2: LNHNV, YYDKDF (reference sequence). The CDR3 runs 14 residues. CDR3 residues: CASSQDSDGYEQYF. The DNA for the CDR3 is TGTGCCAGCAGCCAAGATTCGGACGGCTACGAGCAGTACTTC.

This clonotype came up many times. V is TRBV7-9 and J is TRBJ2-5; D uncertain. The CDR3 length is 14 residues. V lost 1 base to trimming and J lost 2 bases, with 8 bases between them. Germline V gives CDR1 SEHNR, CDR2 FQNEAQ (reference sequence). This chain's CDR3 is CASSLVGPQETQYF. CDR3 in DNA: TGTGCCAGCAGCTTAGTAGGCCCACAAGAGACCCAGTACTTC.

This clonotype has a count of ten or more. The chain uses TRBV7-3 and TRBJ1-2, with D perhaps TRBD1 (5 bases). CDR1 and CDR2 (germline): SGHTA, FQGTGA. V lost 4 bases and J lost 8, with 14 bases in between. The CDR3 consists of 13 residues. The CDR3 DNA reads as TGTGCCAGCAGCTCTACCGGGACGCGAGGCTACACCTTC. Its translation is CASSSTGTRGYTF.

This clonotype was recorded a few times. This chain links TRBV6-2 or TRBV6-3 with TRBJ1-1; D possibly corresponds to TRBD1 (5 bases). CDR3 length equals 16 residues. Germline CDR1 MNHEY, CDR2 SVGEGT. The ends were cut back, 4 bases at V and 1 base at J, with 16 bases in the middle. In DNA form, the CDR3 reads TGTGCCAGCAGTTTAACAGGCATCCTAGCGAACACTGAAGCTTTCTTT. It codes for CASSLTGILANTEAFF.

Many counts were recorded for this clonotype. This sequence joins TRBV2 and TRBJ2-7, with 8 bases aligning to TRBD2. Germline V CDR1 and CDR2: SNHLY, FYNNEI. Germline trimming cut 6 bases from V and 4 bases from J; bases unmatched to any gene: 5. The CDR3 is 13 amino acids. CDR3 in amino acids: CASRSGSLYEQYF. As DNA, the CDR3 is TGTGCCAGCAGGAGCGGGAGCTTATACGAGCAGTACTTC.

The chain carries TRBV7-6 and TRBJ1-1; 8 bases are a match to TRBD1. The CDR3 sequence is 15 residues long. CDR1 is SGHVS and CDR2 is FNYEAQ in the germline V gene. V lost 5 bases, J lost 1 base, and 6 bases stayed unmatched. In nucleotides, the CDR3 is TGTGCCAGCAGCCTCCAGGGGGCAGGGAACACTGAAGCTTTCTTT. This codes for CASSLQGAGNTEAFF.

This clonotype was recorded many times. The J gene is TRBJ1-4, the V gene TRBV29-1; D perhaps matches TRBD1 (6 bases). The germline V gene encodes CDR1 SQVTM and CDR2 ANQGSEA. V was cut by 2 bases and J by 6 bases, with 16 bases left in between. The CDR3 is 15 residues long. The CDR3, as DNA: TGCAGCGTTGAATGGCCGACAGGTGGCCATGAAAAACTGTTTTTT. Protein product: CSVEWPTGGHEKLFF.

This sequence joins TRBV7-9 and TRBJ2-2, with D unresolved. Trimming removed 5 bases at V and 1 base at J, with 11 bases between. There are 15 residues in the CDR3. Per the germline V gene, CDR1 is SEHNR and CDR2 is FQNEAQ (reference sequence). The chain's CDR3 is CASSPRVRNTGELFF. The CDR3 DNA follows: TGTGCCAGCAGCCCCCGCGTTAGGAACACCGGGGAGCTGTTTTTT.

This clonotype was detected many times. The rearrangement uses TRBV9 and TRBJ1-6; D uncertain. Per germline, CDR1 SGDLS and CDR2 YYNGEE. V shed 3 bases and J shed 9 bases, with 7 bases lying between them. This CDR3 contains 12 residues. The CDR3 reads CASSEGSSPLHF. As DNA, the CDR3 is TGTGCCAGCAGCGAAGGGAGTTCACCCCTCCACTTT.

This clonotype is a singleton in its sample. The chain couples TRBV29-1 to TRBJ1-1; 9 positions agree with TRBD1. This CDR3 comprises 13 residues. After removal of 7 bases from V and 6 bases from J, the junction contained 9 bases not matched to a gene. Germline CDR1 reads SQVTM; CDR2 reads ANQGSEA. The CDR3 sequence: CSGRTGARAEAFF. Written as DNA, the CDR3 is TGCAGCGGAAGGACAGGGGCCCGAGCTGAAGCTTTCTTT.

A few counts support this clonotype. The limits of the CDR3 on the DNA are not certain, so only TCRdb's listed CDR3 is given. J is TRBJ2-7 and V is TRBV19; TRBD1, as called in the table, went unchecked against the DNA. CDR1 and CDR2 (germline): LNHDA, SQIVND (reference sequence). The CDR3 spans 13 residues, counting both ends. CDR3 sequence reads: CASSFGAGYEQYF.

The chain recombines TRBV9 with TRBJ1-1; 7 bases align to TRBD1. This CDR3 has 14 amino acids. Germline assignment: CDR1 SGDLS and CDR2 YYNGEE. Germline trimming cut 5 bases from V and 0 bases from J; bases unmatched to any gene: 4. The CDR3 loop is CASSRGQLNTEAFF. CDR3 DNA sequence: TGTGCCAGCAGTCGGGGACAGCTGAACACTGAAGCTTTCTTT.

This clonotype was recorded only once. Relative to the germline gene, one junction end is altered; a read error may explain this. V and J are TRBV11-2 and TRBJ2-7, with no clear D. This CDR3 has 11 residues. The germline gives CDR1 SGHAT, CDR2 FQNNGV. The CDR3, as DNA: TGTACCAGCAGCCCATTGTTGCAGCAGTACTTC. Translated, it gives CTSSPLLQQYF.

This clonotype was seen more than once but under ten times. This chain connects TRBV4-1 to TRBJ1-5; the D is unclear. V shed 1 base and J shed 4 bases, with 14 bases lying between them. This CDR3 region has 16 residues. From germline, CDR1 is MGHRA and CDR2 YSYEKL. Here the CDR3 reads CASSQGRNGGNQPQHF. DNA for the CDR3: TGCGCCAGCAGCCAAGGTCGAAACGGTGGGAATCAGCCCCAGCATTTT.

A few counts support this clonotype. The V gene is TRBV6-5, the J gene TRBJ2-5; no clear D. Germline CDR1 MNHEY, CDR2 SVGAGI. V lost 6 bases and J lost 3, with 14 bases in between. CDR3 length: 14 residues. For the CDR3, the DNA is TGTGCCAGCAGGTCCGGGCCCGGCGAAGAGACCCAGTACTTC. As protein: CASRSGPGEETQYF.